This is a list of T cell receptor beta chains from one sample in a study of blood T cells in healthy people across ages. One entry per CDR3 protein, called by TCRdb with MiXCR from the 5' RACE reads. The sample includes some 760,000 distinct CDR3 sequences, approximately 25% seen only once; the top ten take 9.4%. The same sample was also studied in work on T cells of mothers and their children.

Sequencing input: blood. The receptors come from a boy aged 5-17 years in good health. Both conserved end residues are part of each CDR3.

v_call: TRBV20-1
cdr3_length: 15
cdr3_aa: CSASGTPGPNEKLFF

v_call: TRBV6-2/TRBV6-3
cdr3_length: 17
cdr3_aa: CASSRFPASGSTDTQYF

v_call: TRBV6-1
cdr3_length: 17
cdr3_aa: CASSDAGGTGYAGELFF

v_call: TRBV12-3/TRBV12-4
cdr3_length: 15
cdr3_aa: CASSHPGVSFYGYTF

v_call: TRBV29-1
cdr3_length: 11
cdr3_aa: CSVRFQETQYF

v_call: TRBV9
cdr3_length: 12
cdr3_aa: CASSDDSTEAFF

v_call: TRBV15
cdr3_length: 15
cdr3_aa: CATSDLGVGTYEQYF

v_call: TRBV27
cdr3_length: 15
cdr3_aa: CASSLYGGGPGEQYF

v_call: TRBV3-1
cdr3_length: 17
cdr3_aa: CASSQVLRDTGANVLTF

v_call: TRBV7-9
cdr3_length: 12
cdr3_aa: CASSYYRETQYF

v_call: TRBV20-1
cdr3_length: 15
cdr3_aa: CSARDMGGTYNEQFF

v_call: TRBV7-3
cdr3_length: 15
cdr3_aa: CASSLSGTVFNEQFF

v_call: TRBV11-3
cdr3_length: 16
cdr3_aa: CASTQEGQNRYNEQFF

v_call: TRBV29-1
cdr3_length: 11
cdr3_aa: CSVEVAETQYF

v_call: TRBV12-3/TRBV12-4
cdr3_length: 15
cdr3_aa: CASSFLDGRNQPQHF

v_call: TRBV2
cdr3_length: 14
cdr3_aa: CASSPPGDNEKLFF

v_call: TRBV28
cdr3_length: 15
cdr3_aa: CASSPTSGSGGEQFF

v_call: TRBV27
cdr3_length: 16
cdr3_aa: CASSDPSGNFVGELFF

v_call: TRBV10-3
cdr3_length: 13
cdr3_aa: CAIGYRTDEKLFF

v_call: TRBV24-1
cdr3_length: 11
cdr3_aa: CATSWGTEAFF

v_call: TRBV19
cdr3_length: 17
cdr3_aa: CASSISGTAATNEKLFF

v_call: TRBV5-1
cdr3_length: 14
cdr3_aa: CASSLADFNYEQYF

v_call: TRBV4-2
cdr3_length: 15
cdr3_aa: CASSQGPGLGDTQYF

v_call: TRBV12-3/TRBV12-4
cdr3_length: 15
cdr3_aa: CASSLESGRSEKLFF

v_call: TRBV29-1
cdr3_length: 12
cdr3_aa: CSVVGEGYEQYF

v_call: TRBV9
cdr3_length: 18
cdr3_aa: CASSVYGTGPVSTDTQYF

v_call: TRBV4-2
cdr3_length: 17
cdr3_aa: CASSQAVYGDPNEKLFF

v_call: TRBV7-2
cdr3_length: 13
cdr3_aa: CASGGYRVYGYTF

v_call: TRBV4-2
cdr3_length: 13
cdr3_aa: CASSQDGVDEQYF

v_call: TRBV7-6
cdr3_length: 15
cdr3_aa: CASSFLGDLQETQYF

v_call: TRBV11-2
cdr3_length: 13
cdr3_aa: CASSPDLNNEQFF

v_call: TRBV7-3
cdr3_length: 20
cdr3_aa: CASSSPGTSGGIIPPRTQYF

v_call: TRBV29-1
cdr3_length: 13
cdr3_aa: CSVVLGSYDEQFF

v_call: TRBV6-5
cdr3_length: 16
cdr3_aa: CASSYGLGQHNEKLFF

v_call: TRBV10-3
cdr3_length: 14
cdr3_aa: CAISTGTVTGELFF

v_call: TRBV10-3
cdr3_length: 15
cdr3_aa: CAIRSRDSVYNEQFF

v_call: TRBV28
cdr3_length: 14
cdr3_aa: CASSFGGPADTQYF

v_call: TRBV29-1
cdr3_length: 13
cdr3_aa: CSVAGGRNTEAFF

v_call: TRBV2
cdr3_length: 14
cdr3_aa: CASSAQGSTYEQYF

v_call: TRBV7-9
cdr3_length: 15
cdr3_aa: CASSRPKPTNEKLFF

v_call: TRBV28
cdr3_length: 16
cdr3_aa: CASSPWDSQKAYGYTF

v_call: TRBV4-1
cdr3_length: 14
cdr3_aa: CASSQEILRLAQYF

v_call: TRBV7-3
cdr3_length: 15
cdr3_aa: CASSLVLGNTGELFF

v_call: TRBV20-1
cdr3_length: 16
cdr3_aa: CSARDPYQYQVDTQYF

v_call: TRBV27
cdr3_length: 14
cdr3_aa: CASSPYLGVYEQYF

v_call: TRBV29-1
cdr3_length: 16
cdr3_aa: CSVGGGRGGRVGEQFF

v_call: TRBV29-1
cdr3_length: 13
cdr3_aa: CSVRGLKYDGYTF

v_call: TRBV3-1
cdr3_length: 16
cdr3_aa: CASSQGWDSLVGELFF

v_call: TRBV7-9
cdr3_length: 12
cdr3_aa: CATIPGTDTQYF

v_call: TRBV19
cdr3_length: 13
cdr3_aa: CASSAEGGETQYF

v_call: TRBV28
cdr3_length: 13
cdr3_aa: CASSSTGPDGYTF

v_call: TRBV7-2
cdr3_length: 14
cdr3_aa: CASSLFGPRYEQFF

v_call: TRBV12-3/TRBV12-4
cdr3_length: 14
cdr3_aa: CASSLMDGGYEQYF

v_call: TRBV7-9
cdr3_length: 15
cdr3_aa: CASSLDPDRDWPQHF

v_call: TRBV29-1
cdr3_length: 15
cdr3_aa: CSVQGHSSDTDTQYF

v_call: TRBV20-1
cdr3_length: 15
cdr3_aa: CSARDPEQGDYEQYF

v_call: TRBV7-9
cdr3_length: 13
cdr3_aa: CASSPWGAQEQFF